What follows are 10 T cell receptor beta chains derived from one specimen sequenced in a study of vaccination effects on CD4 cells after COVID-19. Clones were read by immunoSEQ multiplex PCR, and TCRdb kept only the in-frame ones, dropping some. This table has about 16,000 clones, approximately 70% appearing once. Antigen specificity for these receptors is unknown. Ahead of sequencing, the ViraFEST assay grew antigen-specific CD4+ T cells using viral peptide pools. Cells that had been cultured for 10 days were the source of isolated CD4+ T cells. Participants were given two doses of BNT162b2 or mRNA-1273 vaccine. The material was CD4+ T cells from PBMCs cultured with SARS-CoV-2 spike peptides, obtained after COVID-19 vaccination. Source of these receptors: a human donor who received a COVID-19 vaccine.

The CDR3 here is CSVDPGTGELFF. In nucleotides, the CDR3 is TGCAGCGTTGATCCGGGCACCGGGGAGCTGTTTTTT. The chain links TRBV29-1 to TRBJ2-2; the D is unclear. CDR3 length: 12 residues. Per the germline V gene, CDR1 is SQVTM and CDR2 is ANQGSEA. The V end lost 3 bases, the J end lost 4 bases, and 6 bases lay between the germline ends.

The CDR3 loop reads CASGLLGQGIKAQETQYF. CDR3 nucleotide sequence: TGTGCTAGTGGTTTGTTGGGACAGGGAATTAAGGCGCAAGAGACCCAGTACTTC. The chain has TRBV12-5 and TRBJ2-5; 9 nucleotides match TRBD1. The CDR3 runs to 18 residues. Germline values: CDR1 LGHNT, CDR2 FRNRAP. V lost 2 bases, J lost 2 bases, and 12 bases stayed unmatched.

CDR3 residues: CATSAPGQGYTGELFF. The DNA of the CDR3 is TGTGCCACCAGTGCCCCGGGACAGGGGTACACCGGGGAGCTGTTTTTT. This chain links TRBV24-1 with TRBJ2-2; 10 positions agree with TRBD1. With 5 bases clipped from V and 3 bases from J, the junction kept 5 bases outside the gene matches. Germline-derived CDR1 and CDR2 are KGHDR and SFDVKD. The CDR3 totals 16 residues.

This sequence joins TRBV11-2 and TRBJ2-6; D possibly matches TRBD1 or TRBD2 (5 bases each). V was pared by 5 bases and J by 0 bases, with 14 bases between. The CDR3 covers 17 residues. Germline-derived CDR1 and CDR2 are SGHAT and FQNNGV. The DNA of the CDR3 is TGTGCCAGCAGCCTTCCGGGACGGTACTCTGGGGCCAACGTCCTGACTTTC. Protein product: CASSLPGRYSGANVLTF.

CDR3 nucleotide sequence: TGCGCCAGCAGCCGGACTGTAACCGGGGAGCTGTTTTTT. This encodes CASSRTVTGELFF. This rearrangement joins TRBV5-1 to TRBJ2-2; perhaps TRBD2 as D (5 bases). Germline CDR1 and CDR2: SGHRS and YFSETQ. This CDR3 region has 13 residues. V lost 4 bases, J lost 5 bases, and 9 bases lay in between.

The chain joins TRBV11-1 to TRBJ2-7; TRBD1 matches 7 bases. The junction had 8 bases not matched to a gene; V was cut back by 2 bases and J by 4 bases. Germline V CDR1 and CDR2: SGHAT, FQDESV (reference sequence). The CDR3 covers 15 residues. The CDR3 DNA follows: TGTGCCAGCAGCTTAACATTAAAACAGGGGTACGAGCAGTACTTC. Translated, it gives CASSLTLKQGYEQYF.

This chain uses TRBV30 with TRBJ1-2; D gene uncertain. CDR3 length equals 10 residues. V dropped 5 bases and J dropped 8 bases, with 9 bases sitting between them. Germline V lookup: CDR1 GTSNPN, CDR2 SVGIG (reference sequence). The CDR3 DNA reads TGTGCCTGGGACCGACGGGGCTACACCTTC. Residues: CAWDRRGYTF.

This chain joins TRBV18 and TRBJ2-1; TRBD2 agrees at 11 bases. CDR1 and CDR2 (germline): KGHSH, LQKENI. V was clipped by 3 bases and J by 7 bases; unmatched bases: 5. The CDR3 has 15 residues. Here the CDR3 DNA reads TGTGCCAGCTCACCCCCTAGCGGGGGGCCAAATGAGCAGTTCTTC. It encodes CASSPPSGGPNEQFF.

This clone appeared a single time. This chain uses TRBV5-1 with TRBJ2-1; a possible D gene is TRBD2 (6 bases). Germline V gene lookup returns CDR1 SGHRS and CDR2 YFSETQ. This CDR3 is built from 14 residues. V dropped 0 bases and J dropped 9 bases, with 13 bases sitting between them. In nucleotides, the CDR3 is TGCGCCAGCAGCTTGGATACGGGAGTAGGTGAGCAGTTCTTC. It encodes CASSLDTGVGEQFF.

The rearrangement links TRBV6-6 to TRBJ1-1; TRBD1 might be the D (6 bases). The germline CDR1 and CDR2 sequences are MNHNY and SVGAGI (reference sequence). This CDR3 has 14 amino acids. V lost 2 bases and J 1 base, leaving 8 bases between the germline ends. The CDR3 is CASSYQGQNTEAFF. DNA for the CDR3: TGTGCCAGCAGTTACCAGGGACAGAACACTGAAGCTTTCTTT.